The clone carrying this T cell receptor beta chain turned up a few times. Its antigen is as yet unknown. The sample is drawn from a study of shared clonotypes between healthy human individuals. Study outcomes and limitations: Having only a few donors restricted how much genetic and exposure-history diversity was captured.

CDR1 SQVTM and CDR2 ANQGSEA come from the germline V gene. The V end lost 6 bases, the J end lost 7 bases, and 18 bases lay between the germline ends. The CDR3 extends over 13 amino acids. Data came from immunoSEQ multiplex PCR; TCRdb stores just in-frame clones and leaves some out. This sample has around 1.1 million clones, with around three quarters found just once. Sequenced material: memory CD4+ T cells from PBMCs. Subset given: CD45RA-negative fraction. This clonotype was obtained from a man aged 18 to 29 in good health. Some clones in this sample may be carry-over from other donors' samples. The rearrangement joins TRBV29-1 to TRBJ1-2; D may be TRBD1 (5 bases). Here the CDR3 reads CSVGGVGLGGYTF. CDR3 DNA: TGCAGCGTGGGGGGTGTAGGACTAGGTGGCTACACCTTC. Supplemented by reference TRBV29-1 and TRBJ1-2, the full variable domain reads SAVISQKPSRDICQRGTSLTIQCQVDSQVTMMFWYRQQPGQSLTLIATANQGSEATYESGFVIDKFPISRPNLTFSTLTVSNMSPEDSSIYLCSVGGVGLGGYTFGSGTRLTVV.